A selection of T cell receptor beta chains follows, all from one sample in a study of spatial heterogeneity in lung cancer. TCRdb re-called the 5' RACE reads through MiXCR, storing one row per CDR3 protein. Here the sample spans about 52,000 distinct CDR3 sequences, over 5.5% being singletons. The starting material was PBMCs, obtained at surgery. These receptors came from a female donor with early-stage non-small cell lung cancer. CDR3s leave out the opening cysteine and the closing phenylalanine or tryptophan.

length: 12
V: TRBV4-3
J: TRBJ2-7
CDR3: ASSLGTASYEQY

length: 8
V: TRBV6-1
J: TRBJ1-3
CDR3: ATLENTIY

length: 10
V: TRBV28
J: TRBJ1-4
CDR3: ASRLTNEKLF

length: 12
V: TRBV20-1
J: TRBJ2-3
CDR3: SATARLGTDTQY

length: 11
V: TRBV27
J: TRBJ1-1
CDR3: ASSLHRNTEAF

length: 12
V: TRBV7-3
J: TRBJ2-3
CDR3: ASSTGTGSDTQY

length: 15
V: TRBV4-2
J: TRBJ2-3
CDR3: ASSQAGTGGRTDTQY

length: 12
V: TRBV11-2
J: TRBJ1-3
CDR3: ASSLRDSGNTIY

length: 13
V: TRBV6-1
J: TRBJ2-1
CDR3: ASRPLAGIYNEQF

length: 12
V: TRBV5-1
J: TRBJ2-5
CDR3: ASSLVLASETQY

length: 10
V: TRBV3-1
J: TRBJ2-7
CDR3: ASSHRPYEQY

length: 14
V: TRBV19
J: TRBJ2-1
CDR3: ASSNSGQGALNEQF

length: 11
V: TRBV28
J: TRBJ2-5
CDR3: ASQTGNQETQY

length: 9
V: TRBV6-1
J: TRBJ2-1
CDR3: ASRGLGEQF

length: 11
V: TRBV28
J: TRBJ2-5
CDR3: ASTWGGLQTQY

length: 13
V: TRBV7-2
J: TRBJ1-3
CDR3: ASSLEGSSFNTIY

length: 11
V: TRBV3-1
J: TRBJ2-2
CDR3: ASSQYDTGELF

length: 13
V: TRBV3-1
J: TRBJ2-6
CDR3: ASSQAGGRANVLT

length: 13
V: TRBV3-1
J: TRBJ2-1
CDR3: ASSQETEPYNEQF

length: 14
V: TRBV6-5
J: TRBJ2-7
CDR3: ASSYGPPGRAYEQY

length: 11
V: TRBV3-1
J: TRBJ2-3
CDR3: ASSPGRLGTQY

length: 11
V: TRBV20-1
J: TRBJ1-2
CDR3: SARVPGLYGYT

length: 11
V: TRBV2
J: TRBJ2-7
CDR3: ASSEYRFYEQY

length: 12
V: TRBV5-1
J: TRBJ2-5
CDR3: ASSLALARGTQY

length: 13
V: TRBV4-3
J: TRBJ1-6
CDR3: ASSQVTGGWSPLH

length: 10
V: TRBV6-2/TRBV6-3
J: TRBJ2-1
CDR3: ASSRLAGGLI

length: 14
V: TRBV6-5
J: TRBJ2-3
CDR3: ASSPGYGPNTDTQY

length: 13
V: TRBV28
J: TRBJ2-1
CDR3: ASGVDSVGGGEQF

length: 16
V: TRBV4-2
J: TRBJ2-4
CDR3: ASSQQPWGTGGVNIQY

length: 12
V: TRBV10-3
J: TRBJ2-7
CDR3: AISEGGFSYEQY

length: 14
V: TRBV5-1
J: TRBJ2-1
CDR3: ASSPQGLGSYNEQF

length: 14
V: TRBV20-1
J: TRBJ2-5
CDR3: SAQPGRLAGKKTQY

length: 14
V: TRBV20-1
J: TRBJ1-2
CDR3: SARDGTSTLDSSYT

length: 11
V: TRBV20-1
J: TRBJ2-5
CDR3: SASDRIQETQY

length: 13
V: TRBV2
J: TRBJ1-6
CDR3: ASTPAGQRNSPLH

length: 11
V: TRBV9
J: TRBJ1-6
CDR3: ASSVTLNSPLH

length: 12
V: TRBV9
J: TRBJ2-5
CDR3: ASSAGHLQETQY

length: 11
V: TRBV29-1
J: TRBJ2-7
CDR3: SVRTGFGVEQY

length: 13
V: TRBV7-9
J: TRBJ2-7
CDR3: ASSLGGGLTYEQY

length: 14
V: TRBV7-2
J: TRBJ2-3
CDR3: ASSLLTGGAADTQY

length: 13
V: TRBV7-8
J: TRBJ2-7
CDR3: ASSPTTGLTYEQY

length: 10
V: TRBV29-1
J: TRBJ2-7
CDR3: SVPGLVGEQY

length: 12
V: TRBV6-5
J: TRBJ1-1
CDR3: ASSYGQRNTEAF

length: 11
V: TRBV29-1
J: TRBJ1-4
CDR3: SVADRLREKLF

length: 10
V: TRBV20-1
J: TRBJ2-7
CDR3: SARQIHYEQY

length: 11
V: TRBV28
J: TRBJ1-1
CDR3: ASSLDSGRGAF

length: 8
V: TRBV29-1
J: TRBJ2-7
CDR3: SVKRPEQY

length: 15
V: TRBV2
J: TRBJ1-6
CDR3: ASRAWDGSSYNSPLH

length: 9
V: TRBV18
J: TRBJ2-3
CDR3: ASSPRLEQY

length: 15
V: TRBV7-2
J: TRBJ2-2
CDR3: ASSRGGWGDPTGELF

length: 13
V: TRBV12-3/TRBV12-4
J: TRBJ1-6
CDR3: ASRQGAIYNSPLH

length: 13
V: TRBV9
J: TRBJ2-5
CDR3: ASSSRPGSGETQY

length: 13
V: TRBV3-1
J: TRBJ2-5
CDR3: ASSQEGTAIAAQY

length: 12
V: TRBV5-1
J: TRBJ1-1
CDR3: ASSPGSTDTEAF

length: 11
V: TRBV5-6
J: TRBJ2-5
CDR3: ASSLPGSGTQY

length: 12
V: TRBV28
J: TRBJ1-2
CDR3: ASSSGTGYLRYT

length: 9
V: TRBV29-1
J: TRBJ2-2
CDR3: SGGNTGELF

length: 14
V: TRBV5-4
J: TRBJ2-1
CDR3: ASSLVASYSYNEQF

length: 12
V: TRBV5-4
J: TRBJ2-7
CDR3: ASSFGPSTYEQY

length: 11
V: TRBV7-9
J: TRBJ2-3
CDR3: ASNPRGVDTQY